These T cell receptor beta chains were read from a single sample in a study of blood T cell repertoires in COVID-19. TCRdb's table, derived via immunoSEQ multiplex PCR, lists solely in-frame clones and lacks some. The sample contains around 300,000 clones, around nine tenths of which appear only once. The sequencing sample was made of PBMCs or T cells enriched from blood (not recorded which). Receptors were obtained from a middle-aged woman who had recovered from COVID-19. The CDR3 runs from the conserved cysteine through the conserved F or W. The order of the fields is J gene, V gene, CDR3 length, CDR3 protein.

TRBJ2-5 | TRBV24-1 | 12 | CATSDPQETQYF
TRBJ2-7 | TRBV5-1 | 14 | CASSEGTGGNEQYF
TRBJ2-1 | TRBV2 | 12 | CASNHPRSEQFF
TRBJ2-5 | TRBV24-1 | 13 | CATSVWGEETQYF
TRBJ2-7 | TRBV7-2 | 14 | CASSPSTTGVEQYF
TRBJ1-3 | TRBV7-6 | 14 | CASSTTGVGNTIYF
TRBJ2-5 | TRBV7-2 | 14 | CASSTGQFQETQYF
TRBJ1-3 | TRBV4-3 | 17 | CASSHTTGVVSGNTIYF
TRBJ1-1 | TRBV24-1 | 14 | CATSVGGAGTEAFF
TRBJ2-4 | TRBV27 | 16 | CASSSGTGVAKNIQYF
TRBJ2-1 | TRBV28 | 15 | CASSLGVAGTNEQFF
TRBJ1-4 | TRBV7-6 | 14 | CASHPPRSGEKLFF
TRBJ2-1 | TRBV5-1 | 15 | CASSLLSGLYNEQFF
TRBJ2-2 | TRBV10-2 | 14 | CASSVEGNTGELFF
TRBJ2-2 | TRBV7-7 | 16 | CASSPRAGEVTGELFF
TRBJ1-1 | TRBV7-2 | 14 | CASSLGQGYTEAFF
TRBJ1-5 | TRBV15 | 12 | CATVLGNQPQHF
TRBJ2-5 | TRBV5-1 | 14 | CASSYTGGEETQYF
TRBJ2-1 | TRBV5-6 | 15 | CASSYRDRGQNEQFF
TRBJ2-7 | TRBV15 | 14 | CATSRHSELGEQYF
TRBJ2-7 | TRBV18 | 14 | CASSPGQGEDEQYF
TRBJ2-7 | TRBV19 | 15 | CASSISVGGSYEQYF
TRBJ2-3 | TRBV10-3 | 14 | CATTSALSTDTQYF
TRBJ2-1 | TRBV6-5 | 16 | CASSYSPSGSSDEQFF
TRBJ1-5 | TRBV7-2 | 15 | CASSLAVGGRQPQHF
TRBJ2-7 | TRBV6-2/TRBV6-3 | 17 | CASSYRIGTSGSLEQYF
TRBJ2-5 | TRBV7-7 | 15 | CASSARAGLQETQYF
TRBJ1-3 | TRBV2 | 19 | CASSFGLRRGGGSGNTIYF
TRBJ1-1 | TRBV5-1 | 13 | CASSPTGETEAFF
TRBJ1-6 | TRBV5-1 | 14 | CASSRGDDNSPLHF
TRBJ1-3 | TRBV7-2 | 14 | CASSFTWGGNTIYF
TRBJ2-1 | TRBV7-3 | 16 | CASSLGGTSGFNEQFF
TRBJ2-1 | TRBV5-6 | 15 | CASSSRGLSYNEQFF
TRBJ2-1 | TRBV7-9 | 14 | CASSSSPSSHEQFF
TRBJ1-2 | TRBV10-1 | 13 | CASSESQRGGYTF
TRBJ1-2 | TRBV7-2 | 13 | CASSQDSLYGYTF
TRBJ2-2 | TRBV28 | 15 | CASLRTFGNTGELFF
TRBJ2-5 | TRBV28 | 17 | CASSPHDPTGLGETQYF
TRBJ1-4 | TRBV6-1 | 14 | CASSEAPGGEKLFF
TRBJ2-5 | TRBV19 | 13 | CASMGTGQETQYF
TRBJ1-4 | TRBV27 | 15 | CASSLEAGVREKLFF
TRBJ2-1 | TRBV12-3/TRBV12-4 | 13 | CASSSSLFNEQFF
TRBJ1-3 | TRBV2 | 14 | CASSEHSSGNTIYF
TRBJ2-1 | TRBV25-1 | 12 | CARYLVNNEQFF
TRBJ1-6 | TRBV27 | 15 | CASRQQGSYNSPLHF
TRBJ1-6 | TRBV12-3/TRBV12-4 | 13 | CASRRPGNSPLHF